These 8 T cell receptor beta chains were all obtained from the same sample, sequenced in a study of radiotherapy plus CTLA-4 blockade in lung cancer (dated by TCRdb to the late 2010s). Library preparation was by the immunoSEQ multiplex PCR assay. TCRdb took over this immuneACCESS table, retaining in-frame rearrangements with V and J assigned. Such tables are incomplete; in checked studies, under half of the missing clones stem from an unresolved V gene, and the remainder is unexplained. In all, the sample holds about 88,000 clones, and approximately 79% of those were seen once. Of the sample, more than 13% falls within the top ten clones. Source: peripheral blood, taken from a patient treated with radiotherapy plus ipilimumab. These TCRs come from a human donor with non-small cell lung cancer that progressed on radiotherapy plus ipilimumab.

This clone turned up a few times. The V call is TRBV6-6, the J call TRBJ2-7, with D possibly TRBD1 on 5 matching bases. Trimming took off 0 bases at V and 5 bases at J, with 8 bases between the two ends. This CDR3 has 13 amino acids. The germline gives CDR1 MNHNY, CDR2 SVGAGI (reference sequence). The CDR3, as DNA: TGTGCCAGCAGTTACTCGGGGCAGAACGAGCAGTACTTC. Protein: CASSYSGQNEQYF.

The chain links TRBV4-1 to TRBJ1-1; tentatively, D is TRBD1 (5 bases). The CDR3 is made up of 16 amino acids. V was trimmed by 3 bases and J by 10 bases, leaving 24 bases between them. Germline loops: CDR1 MGHRA, CDR2 YSYEKL. The CDR3: CASSHIGRDPRPSAFF. The CDR3 region has the DNA TGCGCCAGCAGCCATATCGGGCGGGACCCCCGGCCGTCAGCTTTCTTT.

The chain recombines TRBV15 with TRBJ2-2, with 9 bases fitting TRBD1. This CDR3 spans 15 amino acids. The germline V gene has CDR1 LNHNV and CDR2 YYDKDF (reference sequence). V trimming: 9 bases; J trimming: 3 bases; junction bases outside the gene matches: 8. CDR3: CATIPGDRDTGELFF. CDR3 bases: TGTGCCACTATTCCGGGGGACAGGGACACCGGGGAGCTGTTTTTT.

J is TRBJ2-1 and V is TRBV14; TRBD2 agrees at 11 bases. CDR1 is SGHDN, CDR2 FVKESK, per germline. Trimming cost V 4 bases and J 6 bases; bases outside gene matches: 2. This CDR3 is 14 amino acids long. The CDR3 loop reads CASSLAGGFNEQFF. The CDR3 nucleotides are TGTGCCAGCAGCCTAGCGGGGGGGTTCAATGAGCAGTTCTTC.

The rearrangement links TRBV6-6 to TRBJ2-4; no definite D call. Germline CDR1 MNHNY, CDR2 SVGAGI (reference sequence). This CDR3 is built from 12 residues. Trimming shortened V by 5 bases and J by 9 bases, and 11 bases separated the two germline ends. CDR3 sequence: CASSPEVGIQYF. The CDR3 nucleotides are TGTGCCAGCAGTCCCGAGGTCGGCATTCAGTACTTC.

This clone was recorded many times. The V gene is TRBV7-9, the J gene TRBJ1-3; D is unresolved. This CDR3 spans 17 amino acids. V lost 0 bases and J lost 2, with 14 bases in between. The germline gives CDR1 SEHNR, CDR2 FQNEAQ (reference sequence). CDR3: CASSLASGAAPGNTIYF. Written as DNA, the CDR3 is TGTGCCAGCAGCTTAGCCTCGGGTGCTGCGCCTGGAAACACCATATATTTT. Full variable domain (outside the CDR3, taken from reference TRBV7-9 and TRBJ1-3): DTGVSQNPRHKITKRGQNVTFRCDPISEHNRLYWYRQTLGQGPEFLTYFQNEAQLEKSRLLSDRFSAERPKGSFSTLEIQRTEQGDSAMYLCASSLASGAAPGNTIYFGEGSWLTVV.

This clone appeared once. The chain is built from TRBV15 and TRBJ2-3; D may be TRBD1 (5 bases). CDR3 length: 17 residues. The V end lost 2 bases, the J end lost 0 bases, and 15 bases lay between the germline ends. Per germline, CDR1 LNHNV and CDR2 YYDKDF (reference sequence). For the CDR3, the DNA is TGTGCCACCAGCAGACCGCTCAGACAGACTAGCACAGATACGCAGTATTTT. Translation: CATSRPLRQTSTDTQYF.

The chain employs TRBV28 and TRBJ2-7; the D is unclear. The germline V gene has CDR1 MDHEN and CDR2 SYDVKM. Deletions cut 6 bases from V and 1 base from J, with 13 bases between. The CDR3 covers 14 residues. The CDR3 coding sequence is TGTGCCAGCAGCGGCAGTGTGAGTTCCTACGAGCAGTACTTC. It specifies CASSGSVSSYEQYF.